This TCR beta chain was sequenced during a study of CDR3 diversity in severe acne. One entry per CDR3 protein results from TCRdb running MiXCR on the PCR reads. The top ten hold 12% of the sample, which has more than 85,000 distinct CDR3 sequences, 51% seen once. V trimming: 10 bases; J trimming: 7 bases; junction bases outside the gene matches: 11. The CDR3 is 15 amino acids. Germline CDR1 is MNHNS and CDR2 is SASEGT. Sequences were obtained from blood. The receptor comes from a male donor with acne. The chain uses TRBV6-1 and TRBJ2-1; TRBD2 matches 12 bases. In DNA, the CDR3 is TGTGCCACCGGGAGCCTAGCGGGAGGGCGAAATGAGCAGTTCTTC. It yields the protein CATGSLAGGRNEQFF.